This passage covers 2 T cell receptor beta chains from one sample sequenced in a study of naive and memory T cell subsets. The beta constant-region primer was an equimolar mix of two oligonucleotides covering TRBC1 and TRBC2. TCRdb processed the UMI-ligation and nested PCR reads anew with MiXCR; each CDR3 protein has one entry. The sample has 150,000 or so distinct CDR3 sequences; about 15% are singletons. The sequenced sample consisted of naive CD4+ T cells from blood. The receptors come from a human donor in good health.

The chain combines TRBV7-8 with TRBJ2-1, with TRBD2 identical over 8 bases. CDR3 length equals 17 residues. V gave up 8 bases and J gave up 6 bases; unmatched junction bases: 18. Germline V CDR1 and CDR2: SGHVS, FQNEAQ. The CDR3 nucleotides read TGTGCCAGCCTAGGTTGGGTTGGGAGCGGGAGTCTCAATGAGCAGTTCTTC. Translation gives CASLGWVGSGSLNEQFF.

The rearrangement joins TRBV14 to TRBJ2-1; TRBD2 agrees at 11 bases. Germline V CDR1 and CDR2: SGHDN, FVKESK. The ends lost 4 bases at V and 7 bases at J; junction bases unmatched: 9. CDR3 length: 16 amino acids. In DNA form, the CDR3 reads TGTGCCAGCAGCCGGGAACTAGCGGGAGCTGGGAATGAGCAGTTCTTC. It encodes CASSRELAGAGNEQFF. Supplemented by reference TRBV14 and TRBJ2-1, the full variable domain reads EAGVTQFPSHSVIEKGQTVTLRCDPISGHDNLYWYRRVMGKEIKFLLHFVKESKQDESGMPNNRFLAERTGGTYSTLKVQPAELEDSGVYFCASSRELAGAGNEQFFGPGTRLTVL.